This T cell receptor beta chain is from a study of CD8 T cells in Susac syndrome. Whole-study context: Patients with Susac syndrome, at blood draw, were therapy-naive, on corticosteroids, or on intravenous immunoglobulin alone.

Reverse transcription of roughly 0.5 to 1 ug RNA used random hexamers. MiXCR was run by TCRdb on the immunoSEQ multiplex PCR reads, yielding one entry per CDR3 protein. Of some 210,000 distinct CDR3 sequences listed, roughly 93% are singletons. Negative isolation was applied to CD8+ and CD4+ T cells, and FACS enrichment was applied to TEMRA cells. J was trimmed by 4 bases and V by 6 bases; bases with no gene match: 7. The germline V gene has CDR1 DFQATT and CDR2 SNEGSKA (reference sequence). This CDR3 contains 16 residues. This sequence joins TRBV20-1 and TRBJ2-3; 16 bases are a match to TRBD2. The source is a human donor with Susac syndrome. Sequencing used CD4+ T cells from PBMCs. Here the CDR3 reads CSAGLAGGPVADTQYF. CDR3 in DNA: TGCAGTGCGGGACTAGCGGGGGGGCCTGTTGCAGATACGCAGTATTTT.